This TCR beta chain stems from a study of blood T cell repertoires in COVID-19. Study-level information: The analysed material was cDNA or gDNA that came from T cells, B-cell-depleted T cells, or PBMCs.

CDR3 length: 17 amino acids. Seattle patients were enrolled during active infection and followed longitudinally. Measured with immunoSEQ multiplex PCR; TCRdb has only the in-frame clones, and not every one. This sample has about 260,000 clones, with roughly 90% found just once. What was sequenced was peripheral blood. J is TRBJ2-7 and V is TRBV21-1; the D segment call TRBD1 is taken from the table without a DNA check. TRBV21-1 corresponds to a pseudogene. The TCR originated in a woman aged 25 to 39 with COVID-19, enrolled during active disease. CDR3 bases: TGTGCCAGCAGCAAAGCGTGCCCGGGACAGGGGGCCTACGAGCAGTACTTC. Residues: CASSKACPGQGAYEQYF.